This T cell receptor beta chain was recorded in a study of blood T cell repertoires in COVID-19. Whole-study context: COVID-19 samples, acute and convalescent, were from the United States, Italy and Spain. PBMCs, B-cell-depleted T cells, or T cells provided the cDNA or gDNA that made up the material.

Original analysis: It was from reference gene primer amplification that nucleated cell counts were estimated. Only in-frame clones appear in the TCRdb table, and some are missing; sequencing was by immunoSEQ multiplex PCR. V, J and clone size reflect that table, while D and trimming were determined from the DNA. The sample comprises over 200,000 clones, more than 80% of which are singletons, and about 2.5% rests with the top ten. As to this clone: The identical CDR3 is also encoded by other nucleotide sequences in the sample.

Trimming removed 4 bases from V and 7 bases from J; junction bases left unmatched: 9. The CDR3 totals 15 residues. Germline CDR1 is LGHDT and CDR2 is YNNKEL (reference sequence). A Seattle source enrolled patients during active infection and followed them longitudinally. The sample was peripheral blood. The chain links TRBV3-1 (or the pseudogene TRBV3-2) to TRBJ2-2; 7 bases agree with TRBD1. This clonotype was sampled from a man aged 25 to 40 with COVID-19, enrolled during active disease. The CDR3 coding sequence is TGTGCCAGCAGCCCTCGGACAGGTGGGGGCGGGGAGCTGTTTTTT. It codes for CASSPRTGGGGELFF.